The 26 T cell receptor beta chains listed next were all sequenced from one sample in a study of cytomegalovirus exposure and HLA in healthy donors. PCR amplification relied on 60 Vbeta primers (plus 13 Jbeta primers). Only in-frame clones appear in the TCRdb table, and some are missing; sequencing was by immunoSEQ multiplex PCR. The table lists approximately 170,000 clones, roughly 79% of them singletons, with just over 2% in the top ten. Sequenced: PBMCs. The receptors here all came from a woman in her 30s in good health and CMV-seropositive.

The V gene is TRBV5-1, the J gene TRBJ2-5; D is unclear. Trimming removed 0 bases at V and 4 bases at J, with 10 bases between. Germline V lookup: CDR1 SGHRS, CDR2 YFSETQ. This CDR3 contains 14 residues. This CDR3 is CASSLAVSLETQYF. The CDR3, as DNA: TGCGCCAGCAGCTTGGCCGTTAGCTTAGAGACCCAGTACTTC.

The chain recombines TRBV27 with TRBJ2-2; TRBD2 aligns across 9 bases. V lost 6 bases, J lost 2 bases, and 4 bases stayed unmatched. The CDR3 covers 15 residues. Germline V gene lookup returns CDR1 MNHEY and CDR2 SMNVEV (reference sequence). The CDR3 DNA is TGTGCCAGCAGGCTTAGCGGGGGAAACACCGGGGAGCTGTTTTTT. Residues: CASRLSGGNTGELFF.

This chain links TRBV15 with TRBJ2-7; 10 bases line up with TRBD2. V shed 0 bases, J shed 2 bases, and the junction held 16 bases outside the gene matches. Germline CDR1 reads LNHNV; CDR2 reads YYDKDF (reference sequence). This CDR3 comprises 20 residues. CDR3 in amino acids: CATSRDLAIAGGGDAYEQYF. The CDR3 DNA follows: TGTGCCACCAGCAGAGATTTGGCGATAGCGGGAGGCGGGGACGCCTACGAGCAGTACTTC. The variable domain in full, completed from reference TRBV15 and TRBJ2-7, reads DAMVIQNPRYQVTQFGKPVTLSCSQTLNHNVMYWYQQKSSQAPKLLFHYYDKDFNNEADTPDNFQSRRPNTSFCFLDIRSPGLGDTAMYLCATSRDLAIAGGGDAYEQYFGPGTRLTVT.

This CDR3 is CASSEYLGQGEETQYF. CDR3 bases: TGTGCCAGCAGTGAATATCTTGGACAGGGGGAAGAGACCCAGTACTTC. The chain combines TRBV25-1 with TRBJ2-5; TRBD1 aligns across 10 bases. The CDR3 is made up of 16 amino acids. CDR1 is MGHDK and CDR2 is SYGVNS in the germline V gene. Trimming removed 0 bases from V and 3 bases from J; junction bases left unmatched: 4.

The gene calls are TRBV6-5 and TRBJ1-2, with TRBD1 matching 10 bases. Looked up from germline, CDR1 is MNHEY and CDR2 is SVGAGI. CDR3 length: 16 residues. After removal of 0 bases from V and 4 bases from J, the junction contained 5 bases not matched to a gene. CDR3 coding DNA: TGTGCCAGCAGTTACTCGACAGGGGGCGGTGGCTATGGCTACACCTTC. Translated: CASSYSTGGGGYGYTF.

The chain joins TRBV27 to TRBJ1-1, with 7 bases matching TRBD1. The CDR3 contains 13 residues. The V gene end was trimmed by 5 bases and the J gene end by 4 bases; junction bases not matched to a gene: 4. Germline V gene lookup returns CDR1 MNHEY and CDR2 SMNVEV (reference sequence). The CDR3 region has the DNA TGTGCCAGCAGTCTACGACAGGGCACTGAAGCTTTCTTT. Amino acid sequence: CASSLRQGTEAFF.

In regard to this clone: The same CDR3 is also encoded by other DNA sequences in this sample. V usage is TRBV9 and J usage is TRBJ1-3; tentatively, D is TRBD1 (5 bases). V dropped 2 bases and J dropped 0 bases, with 6 bases sitting between them. CDR1 SGDLS and CDR2 YYNGEE come from the germline V gene. The CDR3 extends over 14 amino acids. Written as DNA, the CDR3 is TGTGCCAGCAGCGTGACAGACTCTGGAAACACCATATATTTT. Protein: CASSVTDSGNTIYF. The whole variable domain, remainder taken from reference TRBV9 and TRBJ1-3, is DSGVTQTPKHLITATGQRVTLRCSPRSGDLSVYWYQQSLDQGLQFLIQYYNGEERAKGNILERFSAQQFPDLHSELNLSSLELGDSALYFCASSVTDSGNTIYFGEGSWLTVV.

This clone has just a few counts. The J gene is TRBJ1-2, the V gene TRBV4-3, with D perhaps matching TRBD1 (5 bases). CDR1 and CDR2 (germline): LGHNA, YSLEER. CDR3 length equals 15 residues. V lost 2 bases and J 0 bases, leaving 10 bases between the germline ends. In nucleotides, the CDR3 is TGCGCCAGCAGCCAACCCCCGACAGCTAACTATGGCTACACCTTC. Its translation is CASSQPPTANYGYTF.

The chain joins TRBV19 to TRBJ1-1; tentatively, D is TRBD1 (6 bases). In germline, CDR1 is LNHDA, CDR2 SQIVND (reference sequence). Trimming took 3 bases from V and 2 from J, leaving 22 bases between them. The CDR3 runs 18 residues. CDR3: CASSMGGQPINKNTEAFF. The CDR3 coding sequence is TGTGCCAGTAGTATGGGCGGACAGCCGATAAATAAAAACACTGAAGCTTTCTTT. Full variable domain (missing parts from reference TRBV19 and TRBJ1-1): DGGITQSPKYLFRKEGQNVTLSCEQNLNHDAMYWYRQDPGQGLRLIYYSQIVNDFQKGDIAEGYSVSREKKESFPLTVTSAQKNPTAFYLCASSMGGQPINKNTEAFFGQGTRLTVV.

The rearrangement uses TRBV7-2 and TRBJ1-5, with D possibly TRBD1 on 5 matching bases. The germline V gene encodes CDR1 SGHTA and CDR2 FQGNSA. Trimming left V 2 bases short and J 5 bases short, with 10 bases between. This CDR3 is 14 amino acids long. The CDR3 DNA sequence: TGTGCCAGCAGCTTATCCCCCAGGGATCAGCCCCAGCATTTT. It yields the protein CASSLSPRDQPQHF.

The rearrangement links TRBV6-5 to TRBJ1-2; no firm D call. Germline CDR1 and CDR2: MNHEY and SVGAGI. This CDR3 has 15 amino acids. V lost 0 bases, J lost 6 bases, and 14 bases lay in between. The chain's CDR3 is CASSYSGRMVDGYTF. The CDR3, as DNA: TGTGCCAGCAGTTACTCTGGCAGGATGGTAGATGGCTACACCTTC.

V usage is TRBV20-1 and J usage is TRBJ1-2; possible D gene TRBD1, 5 bases. Germline CDR1 and CDR2: DFQATT and SNEGSKA (reference sequence). CDR3 length: 11 residues. Trimming removed 3 bases at V and 7 bases at J, with 9 bases between. CDR3 region: CSARGGVGYTF. CDR3 nucleotide sequence: TGCAGTGCTAGGGGGGGGGTTGGCTACACCTTC.

This chain links TRBV7-9 with TRBJ1-2, with 7 bases identical to TRBD1. With V trimmed by 5 bases and J by 4 bases, 10 bases remained unmatched. The CDR3 loop spans 15 amino acids. Germline values: CDR1 SEHNR, CDR2 FQNEAQ (reference sequence). The CDR3 reads CASSERQGRGYGYTF. The CDR3 DNA follows: TGTGCCAGCAGCGAAAGACAGGGTCGGGGCTATGGCTACACCTTC.

The V gene is TRBV7-2, the J gene TRBJ2-1, with no clear D. V was shortened by 2 bases and J by 0 bases, with 5 bases between the two germline ends. This CDR3 is 14 amino acids long. Germline V gene data show CDR1 as SGHTA and CDR2 as FQGNSA. The CDR3 loop reads CASSLTSSYNEQFF. Written as DNA, the CDR3 is TGTGCCAGCAGCTTAACCAGCTCCTACAATGAGCAGTTCTTC.

The gene calls are TRBV7-9 and TRBJ2-1, with TRBD2 matching over 12 bases. Germline-derived CDR1 and CDR2 are SEHNR and FQNEAQ (reference sequence). V dropped 6 bases and J dropped 3; count of bases not matched to a gene: 9. This CDR3 is built from 17 residues. In DNA form, the CDR3 reads TGTGCCAGCAGACAAGGACTAGCGGGGAGTATCTACAATGAGCAGTTCTTC. Translating it yields CASRQGLAGSIYNEQFF.

The chain couples TRBV19 to TRBJ2-7; possible D gene TRBD2, 6 bases. The V end lost 3 bases, the J end lost 2 bases, and 23 bases lay between the germline ends. This CDR3 contains 18 residues. Germline assignment: CDR1 LNHDA and CDR2 SQIVND (reference sequence). The CDR3 nucleotides read TGTGCCAGTAGTATGATATTTTTTGAAGGGACTGGGACCTACGAGCAGTACTTC. Protein product: CASSMIFFEGTGTYEQYF.

This clone occurred once. The chain joins TRBV6-5 to TRBJ2-7; D not resolved. CDR3 length equals 13 residues. Trimming left V 2 bases short and J 3 bases short, with 8 bases between. Germline V gene data show CDR1 as MNHEY and CDR2 as SVGAGI. CDR3 coding DNA: TGTGCCAGCAGTTACACTGAGAGCTACGAGCAGTACTTC. It yields the protein CASSYTESYEQYF.

The gene calls are TRBV5-1 and TRBJ2-3; a weak D match, TRBD2 (6 bases). Trimming stripped 0 bases from V and 0 bases from J, with 11 bases between. CDR3 length equals 16 residues. Looked up from germline, CDR1 is SGHRS and CDR2 is YFSETQ. The CDR3, as DNA: TGCGCCAGCAGCTTGGAGGCGGGAACGAGCACAGATACGCAGTATTTT. Protein: CASSLEAGTSTDTQYF.

This clone occurred a few times. CDR3 sequence (DNA): TGCGCCAGCAGTGAGACACCGGAGTACGAGCAGTACTTC. Its translation is CASSETPEYEQYF. This chain joins TRBV10-1 and TRBJ2-7; no firm D call. The V gene's germline CDR1 is WNHNN and CDR2 SYGVQD (reference sequence). This CDR3 is built from 13 residues. V lost 2 bases, J lost 4 bases, and 9 bases lay in between.

This clone was seen more than once but under ten times. The rearrangement uses TRBV4-1 and TRBJ2-7, with 8 bases aligning to TRBD1. The CDR3 runs 15 residues. The V and J ends lost 1 base and 3 bases, in that order; junction bases with no gene match: 5. Germline V gene sequence: CDR1 MGHRA, CDR2 YSYEKL. In nucleotides, the CDR3 is TGCGCCAGCAGCCAAGTTGACAGGGGTGACTACGAGCAGTACTTC. Its protein product is CASSQVDRGDYEQYF.

This clone was detected a few times. The V call is TRBV9, the J call TRBJ1-5; D may be TRBD1 (6 bases). Trimming removed 0 bases at V and 4 bases at J, with 8 bases between. CDR3 length: 14 residues. The V gene's germline CDR1 is SGDLS and CDR2 YYNGEE. CDR3 sequence (DNA): TGTGCCAGCAGCGTAGATACAGGGAATCAGCCCCAGCATTTT. It encodes CASSVDTGNQPQHF.

V and J are TRBV9 and TRBJ1-6; the D gene is possibly TRBD1 (5 bases). Per germline, CDR1 SGDLS and CDR2 YYNGEE. This CDR3 contains 16 residues. Trimming removed 0 bases at V and 8 bases at J, with 15 bases between. The DNA for the CDR3 is TGTGCCAGCAGCGTAGGAATTTCGGGGGAGGATTCACCCCTCCACTTT. Its protein product is CASSVGISGEDSPLHF.

V and J are TRBV5-4 and TRBJ2-5; 11 bases align to TRBD2. This CDR3 region has 15 residues. The V gene end was trimmed by 4 bases and the J gene end by 4 bases; junction bases not matched to a gene: 6. In germline, CDR1 is SGHNT, CDR2 YYREEE (reference sequence). CDR3 sequence (DNA): TGTGCCAGCAGCCCGAGGCTAGCGGGGGGAGAGACCCAGTACTTC. Translation: CASSPRLAGGETQYF.

The chain recombines TRBV6-5 with TRBJ1-6; D is ambiguous. CDR3 length: 15 residues. From germline, CDR1 is MNHEY and CDR2 SVGAGI. The germline V and J ends were trimmed by 0 bases and 3 bases, with 6 bases remaining between them. The CDR3 nucleotides read TGTGCCAGCAGTTACTCCCAGGTCTATAATTCACCCCTCCACTTT. Its protein is CASSYSQVYNSPLHF.

The rearrangement links TRBV5-1 to TRBJ2-1; no definite D call. The V end was cut by 4 bases, the J end by 1 base, with 12 bases between. CDR1 and CDR2 from the germline V gene are SGHRS and YFSETQ. This CDR3 has 15 residues. The DNA of the CDR3 is TGCGCCAGCAGCGAGACGGAGAAATCCTACAATGAGCAGTTCTTC. It codes for CASSETEKSYNEQFF.

The CDR3 loop reads CASSVAFGGHNEKLFF. In nucleotides, the CDR3 is TGTGCCAGCAGCGTAGCGTTTGGCGGACATAATGAAAAACTGTTTTTT. The chain uses TRBV9 and TRBJ1-4, with D tentatively TRBD1 (5 bases). The CDR3 spans 16 residues. Trimming stripped 0 bases from V and 4 bases from J, with 13 bases between. CDR1 and CDR2 from the germline V gene are SGDLS and YYNGEE.